In this sample, the clone carrying this T cell receptor beta chain turned up a few times. The antigen remains unidentified. These data originate in a study of human T cells and chemical hapten exposure. For the study at large: Mainly, slight library volume differences in the pool made TCR yields vary. General observations from the study: TCRs at a frequency above 1 in 1000 stayed unchanged with DPC sensitization. Expanded TCRs formed significantly more large CDR3 similarity clusters than controls.

The time point is: patch test 1, 2 weeks after DPC sensitization. Treatment given: therapeutic diphenylcyclopropenone sensitization with weekly scalp DPC. The library tagged each cDNA molecule with unique molecular identifiers. TCRdb reanalysed the RACE reads using MiXCR and keeps one entry per CDR3 protein. The table shows about 120,000 distinct CDR3 sequences, with roughly 15% occurring only once. Deletions cut 1 base from V and 7 bases from J, with 4 bases between. This CDR3 has 12 amino acids. Per germline, CDR1 LGHDT and CDR2 YNNKEL (reference sequence). This sequence joins TRBV3-1 and TRBJ2-2; D is unresolved. This receptor was identified in a man aged 18 to 29 with alopecia areata. Some clones in this sample may be carry-over from other donors' samples. The specimen comprised whole blood, sampled in connection with sensitization to the hapten diphenylcyclopropenone (DPC). CDR3 in DNA: TGTGCCAGCAGCCAAGTGGTCGGGGAGCTGTTTTTT. It translates to CASSQVVGELFF.